These T cell receptor beta chains were read from a single sample in a study of T cells in localized non-small cell lung cancer. TCRdb's copy holds only in-frame clones and misses some; the assay was immunoSEQ multiplex PCR. The repertoire consists of 50,000 to 75,000 clones, with roughly 92% occurring once and the leading ten covering about 20%. Specimen: peripheral blood, collected before any cancer treatment. All receptors derive from a man aged 40-75 years with stage I lung adenocarcinoma. The CDR3 runs from the conserved cysteine through the conserved F or W. A D gene is named only where the DNA matches it firmly. The size entry is marked missing in some rows and otherwise reads once, few, many or a size class.

clone size: once
CDR3 length: 12
D gene: -
J gene: TRBJ2-2
V gene: TRBV7-9
CDR3 DNA: TGTGCCAGCAGCATGCCGGCCGGGGAGCTGTTTTTT
CDR3 protein: CASSMPAGELFF

clone size: -
CDR3 length: 14
D gene: -
J gene: TRBJ2-2
V gene: TRBV7-9
CDR3 DNA: TGTGCCAGCACCGAAAGCGGGAACACCGGGGAGCTGTTTTTT
CDR3 protein: CASTESGNTGELFF

clone size: -
CDR3 length: 16
D gene: -
J gene: TRBJ2-3
V gene: TRBV5-1
CDR3 DNA: TGCGCCAGCAGCTTGGCTGGTGAGGATCTCACAGATACGCAGTATTTT
CDR3 protein: CASSLAGEDLTDTQYF

clone size: -
CDR3 length: 15
D gene: TRBD2
J gene: TRBJ2-5
V gene: TRBV13
CDR3 DNA: TGTGCCAGCAGCTTAGTCGCCCTAGCGGGGGAGACCCAGTACTTC
CDR3 protein: CASSLVALAGETQYF

clone size: -
CDR3 length: 19
D gene: TRBD2
J gene: TRBJ2-3
V gene: TRBV13
CDR3 DNA: TGTGCCAGCAGCCCGGACCAAATCCTAGCGGGAAAGCGAGCAGATACGCAGTATTTT
CDR3 protein: CASSPDQILAGKRADTQYF

clone size: -
CDR3 length: 16
D gene: -
J gene: TRBJ2-2
V gene: TRBV5-1
CDR3 DNA: TGCGCCAGCAGCTCCGAGGCTTCTTCTTCCACCGGGGAGCTGTTTTTT
CDR3 protein: CASSSEASSSTGELFF

clone size: -
CDR3 length: 12
D gene: -
J gene: TRBJ2-1
V gene: TRBV6-1
CDR3 DNA: TGTGCCAGCAGTGAATTCCCTTTTGAGCAGTTCTTC
CDR3 protein: CASSEFPFEQFF

clone size: -
CDR3 length: 15
D gene: TRBD1
J gene: TRBJ2-7
V gene: TRBV28
CDR3 DNA: TGTGCCAGCACTTGGACAGGGGGCACCGACTACGAGCAGTACTTC
CDR3 protein: CASTWTGGTDYEQYF

clone size: -
CDR3 length: 11
D gene: -
J gene: TRBJ2-7
V gene: TRBV20-1
CDR3 DNA: TGCAGTGCTAGAGAAAACTACGAGCAGTACTTC
CDR3 protein: CSARENYEQYF

clone size: -
CDR3 length: 13
D gene: TRBD1
J gene: TRBJ1-2
V gene: TRBV6-1
CDR3 DNA: TGTGCCAGCAGGACAGGGGGCGGTCATGGCTACACCTTC
CDR3 protein: CASRTGGGHGYTF

clone size: -
CDR3 length: 14
D gene: -
J gene: TRBJ1-5
V gene: TRBV6-1
CDR3 DNA: TGTGCCAGCAGTCTCCGGGGCCTCAATCAGCCCCAGCATTTT
CDR3 protein: CASSLRGLNQPQHF

clone size: once
CDR3 length: 16
D gene: -
J gene: TRBJ2-5
V gene: TRBV7-2
CDR3 DNA: TGTGCCAGCAGCTTCGGGGCGGCGGGGCCGCAAGAGACCCAGTACTTC
CDR3 protein: CASSFGAAGPQETQYF

clone size: -
CDR3 length: 18
D gene: TRBD2
J gene: TRBJ2-3
V gene: TRBV2
CDR3 DNA: TGTGCCAGCAAGGGGGGGACACGACTCACTAGCGGCGCAGATACGCAGTATTTT
CDR3 protein: CASKGGTRLTSGADTQYF

clone size: -
CDR3 length: 15
D gene: -
J gene: TRBJ2-5
V gene: TRBV11-2
CDR3 DNA: TGTGCCAGCAGCAAAGGTCATGGGGGTCTGGAGACCCAGTACTTC
CDR3 protein: CASSKGHGGLETQYF

clone size: -
CDR3 length: 18
D gene: -
J gene: TRBJ2-3
V gene: TRBV25-1
CDR3 DNA: TGTGCCAGCAGTGAATTCCCGGCGGCAGTGGGCTGGGAAGATACGCAGTATTTT
CDR3 protein: CASSEFPAAVGWEDTQYF

clone size: -
CDR3 length: 15
D gene: TRBD2
J gene: TRBJ2-5
V gene: TRBV6-1
CDR3 DNA: TGTGCCAGCAGTGAACGGGCTAGCGGAGAAGAGACCCAGTACTTC
CDR3 protein: CASSERASGEETQYF

clone size: -
CDR3 length: 14
D gene: -
J gene: TRBJ2-1
V gene: TRBV5-1
CDR3 DNA: TGCGCCAGCAGCTTGGGAGGGAACCACAATGAGCAGTTCTTC
CDR3 protein: CASSLGGNHNEQFF

clone size: -
CDR3 length: 12
D gene: -
J gene: TRBJ2-4
V gene: TRBV6-1
CDR3 DNA: TGTGCCAGCAGTGGACACCGGGACCGACAGTACTTC
CDR3 protein: CASSGHRDRQYF

clone size: once
CDR3 length: 15
D gene: -
J gene: TRBJ2-1
V gene: TRBV6-1
CDR3 DNA: TGTGCCAGCAGACGCACCGAGAACTCTATGCATGAGCAGTTCTTC
CDR3 protein: CASRRTENSMHEQFF

clone size: -
CDR3 length: 16
D gene: -
J gene: TRBJ2-2
V gene: TRBV7-2
CDR3 DNA: TGTGCCAGCAGCTTAGAGGTCAGGCAGAACACCGGGGAGCTGTTTTTT
CDR3 protein: CASSLEVRQNTGELFF

clone size: -
CDR3 length: 17
D gene: TRBD2
J gene: TRBJ2-5
V gene: TRBV28
CDR3 DNA: TGTGCCAGCAGTTTAGGACTAGGAAGCGGTGCCCAAGAGACCCAGTACTTC
CDR3 protein: CASSLGLGSGAQETQYF

clone size: -
CDR3 length: 15
D gene: TRBD1
J gene: TRBJ2-5
V gene: TRBV6-1
CDR3 DNA: TGTGCCAGCATACGCCAGGGGGCATTAGGAGAGACCCAGTACTTC
CDR3 protein: CASIRQGALGETQYF

clone size: -
CDR3 length: 14
D gene: TRBD2
J gene: TRBJ2-7
V gene: TRBV7-6
CDR3 DNA: TGTGCCAGCAGGGCTAGCGGGGGTTCCTACGAGCAGTACTTC
CDR3 protein: CASRASGGSYEQYF